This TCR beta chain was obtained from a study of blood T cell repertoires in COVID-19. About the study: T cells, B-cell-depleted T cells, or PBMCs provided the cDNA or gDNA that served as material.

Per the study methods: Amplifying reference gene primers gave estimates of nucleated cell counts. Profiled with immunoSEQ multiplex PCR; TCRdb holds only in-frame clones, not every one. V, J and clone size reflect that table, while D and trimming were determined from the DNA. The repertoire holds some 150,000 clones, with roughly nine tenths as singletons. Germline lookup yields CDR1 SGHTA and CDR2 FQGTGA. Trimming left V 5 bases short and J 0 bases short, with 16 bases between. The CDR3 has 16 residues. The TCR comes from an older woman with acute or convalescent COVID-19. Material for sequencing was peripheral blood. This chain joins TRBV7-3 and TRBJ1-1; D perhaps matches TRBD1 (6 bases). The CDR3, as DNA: TGTGCCAGCAGCCCTAAACCCAGGGACATGAACACTGAAGCTTTCTTT. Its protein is CASSPKPRDMNTEAFF.